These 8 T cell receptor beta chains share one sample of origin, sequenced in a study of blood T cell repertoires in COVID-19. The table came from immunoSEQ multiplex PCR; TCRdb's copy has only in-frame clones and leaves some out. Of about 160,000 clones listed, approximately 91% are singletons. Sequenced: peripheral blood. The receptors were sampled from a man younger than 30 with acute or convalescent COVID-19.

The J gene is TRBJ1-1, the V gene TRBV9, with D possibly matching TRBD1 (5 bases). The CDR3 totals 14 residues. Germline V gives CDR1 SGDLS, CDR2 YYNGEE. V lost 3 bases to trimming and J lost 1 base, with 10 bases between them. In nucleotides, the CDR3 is TGTGCCAGCAGCGCCCAGGGTTGGAACACTGAAGCTTTCTTT. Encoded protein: CASSAQGWNTEAFF.

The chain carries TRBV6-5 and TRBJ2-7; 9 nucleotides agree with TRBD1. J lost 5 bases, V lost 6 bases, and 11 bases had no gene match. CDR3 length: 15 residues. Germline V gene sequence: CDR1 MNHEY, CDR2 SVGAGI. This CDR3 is CASSRGTGISHEQYF. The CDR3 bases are TGTGCCAGCAGCCGTGGGACAGGGATTTCCCACGAGCAGTACTTC.

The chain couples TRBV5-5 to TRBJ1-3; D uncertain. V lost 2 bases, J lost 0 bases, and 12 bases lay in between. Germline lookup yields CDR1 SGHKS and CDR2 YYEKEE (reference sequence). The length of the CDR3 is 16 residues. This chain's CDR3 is CASSFHPVASGNTIYF. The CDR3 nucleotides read TGTGCCAGCAGCTTTCATCCGGTAGCCTCTGGAAACACCATATATTTT.

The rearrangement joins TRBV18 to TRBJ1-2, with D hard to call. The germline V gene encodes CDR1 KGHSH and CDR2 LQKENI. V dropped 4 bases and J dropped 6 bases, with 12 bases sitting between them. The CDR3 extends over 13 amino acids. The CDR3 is CASSLRIEDGYTF. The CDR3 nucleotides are TGTGCCAGCTCACTGAGAATCGAGGATGGCTACACCTTC. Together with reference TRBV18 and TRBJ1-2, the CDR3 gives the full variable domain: NAGVMQNPRHLVRRRGQEARLRCSPMKGHSHVYWYRQLPEEGLKFMVYLQKENIIDESGMPKERFSAEFPKEGPSILRIQQVVRGDSAAYFCASSLRIEDGYTFGSGTRLTVV.

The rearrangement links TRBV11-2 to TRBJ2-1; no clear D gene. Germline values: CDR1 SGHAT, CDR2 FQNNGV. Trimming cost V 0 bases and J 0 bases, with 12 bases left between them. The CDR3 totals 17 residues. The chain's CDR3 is CASSLDSDLSSYNEQFF. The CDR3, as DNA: TGTGCCAGCAGCTTAGATTCCGACTTAAGCTCCTACAATGAGCAGTTCTTC. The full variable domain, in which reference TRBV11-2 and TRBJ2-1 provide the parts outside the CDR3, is EAGVAQSPRYKIIEKRQSVAFWCNPISGHATLYWYQQILGQGPKLLIQFQNNGVVDDSQLPKDRFSAERLKGVDSTLKIQPAKLEDSAVYLCASSLDSDLSSYNEQFFGPGTRLTVL.

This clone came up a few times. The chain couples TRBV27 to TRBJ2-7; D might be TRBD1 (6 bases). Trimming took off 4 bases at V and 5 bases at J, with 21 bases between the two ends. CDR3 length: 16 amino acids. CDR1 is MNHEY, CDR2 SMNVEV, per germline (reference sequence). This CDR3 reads CASSSRYQGIHDEQYF. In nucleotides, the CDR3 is TGTGCCAGCAGTTCCCGGTATCAGGGGATACACGACGAGCAGTACTTC.

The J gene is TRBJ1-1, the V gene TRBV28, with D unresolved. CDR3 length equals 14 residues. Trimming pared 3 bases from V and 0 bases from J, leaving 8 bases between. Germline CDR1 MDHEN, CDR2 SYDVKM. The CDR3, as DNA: TGTGCCAGCAGTTTGCGGCAGATGAACACTGAAGCTTTCTTT. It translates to CASSLRQMNTEAFF.

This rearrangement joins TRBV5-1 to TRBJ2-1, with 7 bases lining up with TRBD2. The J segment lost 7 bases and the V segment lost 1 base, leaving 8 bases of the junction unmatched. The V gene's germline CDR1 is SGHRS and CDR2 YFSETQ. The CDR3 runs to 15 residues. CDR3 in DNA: TGCGCCAGCAGCTTGATTAGCGGGTTACAAAATGAGCAGTTCTTC. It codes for CASSLISGLQNEQFF.